Sequencing of this T cell receptor (beta chain) was carried out in a study of CD8+CD57+ T cells in acquired aplastic anemia (dated by TCRdb to 2016 to 2019). Regarding the study in general: DNA extracted from sorted CD4+ and CD8+ cells had a mean of about 3 ug, with a range of roughly 0.18 to 27.4 ug. CD8+CD57+ expansion was defined as a frequency above the mean frequency observed in healthy subjects. The paper as a whole reports these results and caveats: Patients and healthy controls showed no significant difference in CD8+ Simpson's diversity (P=0.060). Approximately 27 CD8+ CDR3 sequences were found in both patients and controls but appeared to be highly expressed in patients and within the immunodominant clones of the patients.

As encoded in the germline V gene (reference sequence), CDR1 is DFQATT while CDR2 is SNEGSKA. Trimming takes 2 bases off V and 3 bases off J; junction bases not matched to a gene: 7. Spanning cysteine to phenylalanine, the CDR3 consists of 14 amino acids. Only the CDR3 part of the read is kept: 42 bases, read in frame from the first base. TCR beta VDJ combination and CDR3 sequence profiling used genomic DNA as the template. An Illumina HiSeq 2000 was the platform used for TCR repertoire sequencing. In the paper's pipeline: TRBV/TRBJ rearrangement plots, CDR3 size and DJ length profiles, and Simpson's diversity index were used to assess repertoires. The immunodominant clone was defined as the most abundant DNA sequence in deep sequencing data. CDR3 amino acid sequences were checked for sharing between subjects and were compared against published repertoires and the VDJdb database. TCRdb reprocessing: public reads trimmed at Q25 with fastp, clones called with MiXCR, in-frame beta chains kept. Here each entry gathers all rows of one CDR3 protein and keeps the most common genes and DNA. These V and J calls originate from TCRdb's pipeline instead of the authors' own analysis. The sample data list some 200,000 distinct CDR3 sequences, and around 45% of these were observed just once. 9.7% of the sample goes to the ten largest clones.

The patients picked for sequencing were ones in whom flow cytometry had shown an expansion of CD8+CD57+ cells. Every patient had severe acquired aplastic anemia, diagnosed using the International Study of Aplastic Anemia and Agranulocytosis and Camitta criteria. No therapy had been received by the patients at the time of blood sampling. TCR repertoires of sorted CD4+ and CD8+ blood T cells from severe aplastic anemia patients and healthy subjects were deep-sequenced in the study. In the USA, patient enrollment took place under clinicaltrials.gov protocols 00001620, 01623167, 00001397, 00071045, 00081523 and 00961064. Ficoll-Paque density gradient centrifugation was used to isolate peripheral blood mononuclear cells. Before DNA extraction, CD4+ and CD8+ T cells were sorted by FACS or by magnetic beads. This clonotype was observed many times. The target of this receptor is not known. No base quality information exists; no much larger clone differs at one position.

The V and J genes are TRBV20-1 and TRBJ2-7, with TRBD1 identical over 7 junction bases. The origin of this receptor is a human donor with aplastic anemia. Sequenced sample: sorted CD4+, CD8+, or CD8+CD57+ T cells (not recorded which) from PBMCs. The base sequence is TGCAGTGCTAGACCAGGGACAGCAATCTACGAGCAGTACTTC. This yields the protein CSARPGTAIYEQYF.